This T cell receptor (beta chain) derives from a study of regulatory T cells in long-lasting Graves disease. Sequencing libraries for TCR beta were prepared with iRepertoire HTBI primers and Arm-PCR of CDR3 regions. Via MiXCR, TCRdb re-called the multiplex PCR reads, giving one row per CDR3 protein. In the table there are approximately 470,000 distinct CDR3 sequences, 16% of which are singletons. Time point defined: newly diagnosed GD, antithyroid drugs for less than 3 months. Researchers made the TCR library from RNA that was extracted from PBMCs. The table lists this clonotype with many counts. With V trimmed by 4 bases and J by 7 bases, 6 bases remained unmatched. This CDR3 has 15 residues. Per germline, CDR1 SGHRS and CDR2 YFSETQ. Separately, the same data were catalogued under a study of T cells in Graves' hyperthyroidism and ophthalmopathy. According to that study: A lack of ophthalmopathy progression within 18 months defined stable Graves' hyperthyroidism.

The sequencing here drew on peripheral blood mononuclear cells (PBMCs), taken at new diagnosis, from a patient treated with antithyroid drugs. This receptor was taken from a man aged 40-49 years with Graves disease. V usage is TRBV5-1 and J usage is TRBJ2-1, with 12 positions matching TRBD2. The CDR3 spells CASSTTSGSWNEQFF. The DNA of the CDR3 is TGCGCCAGCAGCACGACTAGCGGGAGCTGGAATGAGCAGTTCTTC.